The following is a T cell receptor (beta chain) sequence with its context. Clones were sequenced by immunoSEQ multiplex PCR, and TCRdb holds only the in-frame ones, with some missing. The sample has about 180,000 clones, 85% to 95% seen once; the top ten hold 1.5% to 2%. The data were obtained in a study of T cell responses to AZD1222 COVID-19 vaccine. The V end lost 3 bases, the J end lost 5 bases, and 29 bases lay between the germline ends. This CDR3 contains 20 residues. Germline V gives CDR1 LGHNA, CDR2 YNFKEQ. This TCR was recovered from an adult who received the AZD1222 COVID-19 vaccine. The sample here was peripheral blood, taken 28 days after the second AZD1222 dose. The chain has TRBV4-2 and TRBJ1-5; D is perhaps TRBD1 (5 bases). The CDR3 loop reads CASSHELYPTREDSDQPQHF. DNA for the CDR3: TGTGCCAGCAGCCATGAACTATACCCGACCAGGGAGGACTCAGATCAGCCCCAGCATTTT.